This is a list of T cell receptor beta chains from one sample in a study of CD8 T cells in Susac syndrome. TCRdb re-called the immunoSEQ multiplex PCR reads through MiXCR, storing one row per CDR3 protein. The data show around 300,000 distinct CDR3 sequences, about 91% seen once. The sequencing sample was made of CD4+ T cells from PBMCs. All receptors come from a human donor with multiple sclerosis. CDR3s include the opening cysteine and the closing phenylalanine or tryptophan. D genes are given only for firm matches. Where a row states a size, it is once, few, many or the class of an expanded clone; other rows omit it.

j_call,clone_size,cdr3_length,d_call,v_call,cdr3_aa,cdr3_nt
TRBJ2-3,once,19,-,TRBV9,CASSARPQDRGRPKDTQYF,TGTGCCAGCAGCGCGAGACCCCAAGATCGGGGCCGCCCCAAGGATACGCAGTATTTT
TRBJ2-7,-,17,TRBD2,TRBV20-1,CSASSRGRLAGGYEQYF,TGCAGTGCTAGTTCGAGGGGCCGGCTAGCGGGAGGCTACGAGCAGTACTTC
TRBJ2-2,-,16,-,TRBV4-2,CASSQALALNTGELFF,TGTGCCAGCAGCCAAGCTCTAGCCCTAAACACCGGGGAGCTGTTTTTT
TRBJ2-1,-,16,TRBD2,TRBV7-3,CASSLTGSGGANEQFF,TGTGCCAGCAGCTTAACGGGAAGCGGGGGGGCCAATGAGCAGTTCTTC
TRBJ1-1,once,15,-,TRBV12-3/TRBV12-4,CASSLLGVDGGEAFF,TGTGCCAGCAGTTTATTGGGGGTTGACGGTGGTGAAGCTTTCTTT
TRBJ2-1,-,13,-,TRBV7-2,CASSTRYQNEQFF,TGTGCCAGCAGCACCCGATACCAGAATGAGCAGTTCTTC
TRBJ2-1,-,14,-,TRBV11-3,CASSLDPDSHEQFF,TGTGCCAGCAGCTTAGATCCGGACAGCCATGAGCAGTTCTTC
TRBJ2-7,-,11,-,TRBV29-1,CSVGPSYKQYF,TGCAGCGTTGGTCCCTCCTACAAGCAGTACTTC
TRBJ2-3,-,15,-,TRBV13,CASSFRREVTDTQYF,TGTGCCAGCAGCTTTAGGCGGGAAGTCACAGATACGCAGTATTTT
TRBJ2-1,-,11,-,TRBV13,CASSSRLEQFF,TGTGCCAGCAGCTCCCGCCTTGAGCAGTTCTTC
TRBJ2-1,once,14,-,TRBV9,CASSVVPEYNEQFF,TGTGCCAGCAGCGTAGTTCCGGAGTACAATGAGCAGTTCTTC
TRBJ2-1,-,14,TRBD2,TRBV6-1,CATPEKRGGSEQFF,TGTGCCACCCCGGAGAAGCGGGGGGGCAGTGAGCAGTTCTTC
TRBJ1-5,-,15,-,TRBV6-2/TRBV6-3,CASTPRGSGNQPQHF,TGTGCCAGCACGCCCAGGGGTAGTGGCAATCAGCCCCAGCATTTT
TRBJ1-5,once,15,-,TRBV7-2,CASSPRRGERQPQHF,TGTGCCAGCAGCCCGCGACGGGGGGAGCGTCAGCCCCAGCATTTT
TRBJ2-1,-,14,-,TRBV7-3,CASSLTVGYNEQFF,TGTGCCAGCAGCTTAACAGTGGGGTACAATGAGCAGTTCTTC
TRBJ2-5,-,15,-,TRBV20-1,CSARESSGRGETQYF,TGCAGTGCTAGAGAGTCTAGCGGAAGGGGGGAGACCCAGTACTTC
TRBJ1-1,-,15,TRBD1,TRBV7-2,CASTRGGGGRTEAFF,TGTGCCAGCACCCGAGGAGGGGGCGGTAGGACTGAAGCTTTCTTT
TRBJ2-3,-,15,-,TRBV19,CASRGRVSTQDTQYF,TGTGCCAGTAGGGGCAGGGTGTCGACTCAAGATACGCAGTATTTT
TRBJ2-5,-,14,-,TRBV18,CASSPSATLETQYF,TGTGCCAGCTCACCATCCGCTACTTTAGAGACCCAGTACTTC
TRBJ1-2,-,14,-,TRBV28,CASSLGQGYSGYTF,TGTGCCAGCAGTTTAGGGCAGGGGTACAGTGGCTACACCTTC
TRBJ2-5,-,16,TRBD2,TRBV5-1,CASSLNGGGGQETQYF,TGCGCCAGCAGCTTGAACGGCGGGGGTGGACAAGAGACCCAGTACTTC
TRBJ1-5,-,11,-,TRBV5-6,CASSWNQPQHF,TGTGCCAGCAGCTGGAATCAGCCCCAGCATTTT
TRBJ1-1,-,15,-,TRBV19,CASSIGGGGDTEAFF,TGTGCCAGTAGTATAGGCGGGGGAGGAGACACTGAAGCTTTCTTT
TRBJ2-7,-,14,TRBD2,TRBV12-3/TRBV12-4,CASSTSGNPYEQYF,TGTGCCAGCAGTACTAGCGGGAACCCCTACGAGCAGTACTTC
TRBJ2-5,-,11,-,TRBV20-1,CSAALQETQYF,TGCAGTGCCGCCCTGCAAGAGACCCAGTACTTC
TRBJ2-7,-,15,-,TRBV3-1,CASSQGWVSAYEQYF,TGTGCCAGCAGCCAGGGTTGGGTTTCTGCCTACGAGCAGTACTTC
TRBJ2-1,-,17,TRBD1,TRBV12-5,CASGLTWGQGEYNEQFF,TGTGCTAGTGGTTTGACATGGGGACAGGGGGAATACAATGAGCAGTTCTTC
TRBJ2-3,-,15,-,TRBV29-1,CSTPTGTAITDTQYF,TGCAGCACGCCGACCGGGACTGCTATAACAGATACGCAGTATTTT
TRBJ2-7,-,13,-,TRBV18,CASSLGPGVEQYF,TGTGCCAGCTCACTGGGGCCCGGGGTCGAGCAGTACTTC
TRBJ1-1,-,14,-,TRBV7-2,CASSLDTGITEAFF,TGTGCCAGCAGCTTAGACACGGGAATCACTGAAGCTTTCTTT
TRBJ1-2,-,17,-,TRBV2,CASSPSFRGRWGMGYTF,TGTGCCAGCAGCCCGTCGTTCAGGGGCCGTTGGGGGATGGGCTACACCTTC
TRBJ2-4,-,13,-,TRBV29-1,CSVEGGAGNIQYF,TGCAGCGTTGAAGGGGGGGCGGGGAACATTCAGTACTTC
TRBJ2-3,-,14,TRBD2,TRBV20-1,CSASEREGRDTQYF,TGCAGTGCTAGCGAGCGGGAGGGCCGGGATACGCAGTATTTT
TRBJ2-7,few,11,-,TRBV6-2/TRBV6-3,CASRRTYEQYF,TGTGCCAGCAGGAGAACCTACGAGCAGTACTTC
TRBJ2-6,-,15,-,TRBV20-1,CSAVAGGAGANVLTF,TGCAGTGCTGTGGCCGGAGGGGCTGGGGCCAACGTCCTGACTTTC
TRBJ1-1,-,15,-,TRBV3-1,CASSQVSEKGTEAFF,TGTGCCAGCAGCCAAGTTTCAGAGAAGGGCACTGAAGCTTTCTTT
TRBJ2-6,-,19,TRBD2,TRBV20-1,CSALMLSGRDQAGANVLTF,TGCAGTGCTCTCATGTTGAGCGGGAGGGACCAAGCTGGGGCCAACGTCCTGACTTTC
TRBJ2-7,-,16,TRBD2,TRBV4-3,CASSQARASGRVEQYF,TGCGCCAGCAGCCAAGCTCGGGCTAGCGGGAGGGTCGAGCAGTACTTC
TRBJ1-2,-,18,TRBD1,TRBV5-1,CASSLGGQGNTANYGYTF,TGCGCCAGCAGCCTGGGGGGACAGGGTAATACGGCTAACTATGGCTACACCTTC
TRBJ1-1,-,14,-,TRBV19,CASSSQGRDTEAFF,TGTGCCAGTAGTTCACAGGGCCGGGATACTGAAGCTTTCTTT
TRBJ1-2,-,14,-,TRBV3-1,CASSQDLSNYGYTF,TGTGCCAGCAGCCAAGATCTGTCTAACTATGGCTACACCTTC
TRBJ2-2,-,12,-,TRBV6-1,CASQTSSGELFF,TGTGCCAGTCAGACTAGTTCCGGGGAGCTGTTTTTT
TRBJ2-1,-,14,TRBD2,TRBV5-1,CASSLLAGRNEQFF,TGCGCCAGCAGCTTATTAGCGGGGAGGAATGAGCAGTTCTTC
TRBJ2-6,-,14,-,TRBV19,CASFGTSGANVLTF,TGTGCCAGCTTCGGTACCTCTGGGGCCAACGTCCTGACTTTC